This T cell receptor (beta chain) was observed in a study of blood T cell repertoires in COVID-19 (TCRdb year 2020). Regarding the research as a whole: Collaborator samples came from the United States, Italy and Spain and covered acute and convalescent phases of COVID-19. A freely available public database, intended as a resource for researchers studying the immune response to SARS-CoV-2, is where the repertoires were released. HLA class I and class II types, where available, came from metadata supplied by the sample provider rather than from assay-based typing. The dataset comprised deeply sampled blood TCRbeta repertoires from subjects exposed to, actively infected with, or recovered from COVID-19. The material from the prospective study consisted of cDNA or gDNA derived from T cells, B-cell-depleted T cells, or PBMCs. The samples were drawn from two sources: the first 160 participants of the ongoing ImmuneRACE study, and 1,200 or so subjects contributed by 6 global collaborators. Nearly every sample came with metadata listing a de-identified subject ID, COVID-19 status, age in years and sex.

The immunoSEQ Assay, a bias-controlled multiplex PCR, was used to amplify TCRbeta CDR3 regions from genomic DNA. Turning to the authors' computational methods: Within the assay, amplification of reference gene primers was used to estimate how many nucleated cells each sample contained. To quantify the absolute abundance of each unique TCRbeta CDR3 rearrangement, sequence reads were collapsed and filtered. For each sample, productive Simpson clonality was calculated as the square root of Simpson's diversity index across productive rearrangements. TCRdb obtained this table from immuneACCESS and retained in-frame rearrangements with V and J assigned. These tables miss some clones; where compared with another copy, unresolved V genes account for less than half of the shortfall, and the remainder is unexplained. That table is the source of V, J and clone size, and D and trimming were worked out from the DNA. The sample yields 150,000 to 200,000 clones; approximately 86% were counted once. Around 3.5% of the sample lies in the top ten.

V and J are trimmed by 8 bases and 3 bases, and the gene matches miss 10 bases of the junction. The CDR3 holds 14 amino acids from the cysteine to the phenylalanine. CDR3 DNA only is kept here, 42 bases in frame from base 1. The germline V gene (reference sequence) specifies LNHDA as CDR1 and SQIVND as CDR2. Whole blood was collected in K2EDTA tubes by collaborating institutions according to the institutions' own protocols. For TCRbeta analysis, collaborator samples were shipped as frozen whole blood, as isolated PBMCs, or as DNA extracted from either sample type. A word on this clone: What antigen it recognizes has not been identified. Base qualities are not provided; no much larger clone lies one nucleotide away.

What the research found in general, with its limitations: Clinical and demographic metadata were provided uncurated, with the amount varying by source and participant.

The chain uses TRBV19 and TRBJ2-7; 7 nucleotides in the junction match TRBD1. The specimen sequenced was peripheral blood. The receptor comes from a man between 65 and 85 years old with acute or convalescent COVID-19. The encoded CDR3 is CASGPNRDSYEQYF. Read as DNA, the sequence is TGTGCCAGTGGTCCCAATCGGGACAGCTACGAGCAGTACTTC.